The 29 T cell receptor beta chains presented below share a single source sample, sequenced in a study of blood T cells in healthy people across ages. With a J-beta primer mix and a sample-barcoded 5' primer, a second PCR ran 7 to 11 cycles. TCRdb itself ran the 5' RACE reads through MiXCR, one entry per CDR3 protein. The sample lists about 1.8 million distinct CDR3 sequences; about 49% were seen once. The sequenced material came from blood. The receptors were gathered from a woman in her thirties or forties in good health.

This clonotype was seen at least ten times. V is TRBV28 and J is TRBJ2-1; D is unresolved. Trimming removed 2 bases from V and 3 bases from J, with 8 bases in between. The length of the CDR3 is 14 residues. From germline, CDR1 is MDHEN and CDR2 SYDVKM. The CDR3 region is CASSLENSYNEQFF. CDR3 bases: TGTGCCAGCAGTTTAGAGAATAGCTACAATGAGCAGTTCTTC.

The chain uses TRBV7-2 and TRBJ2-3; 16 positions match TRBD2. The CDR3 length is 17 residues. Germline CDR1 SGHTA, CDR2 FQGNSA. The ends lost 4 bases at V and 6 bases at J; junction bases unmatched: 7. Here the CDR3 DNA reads TGTGCCAGCAGCTGGGGACTAGCGGGGGGGCGTTTGGATACGCAGTATTTT. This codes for CASSWGLAGGRLDTQYF.

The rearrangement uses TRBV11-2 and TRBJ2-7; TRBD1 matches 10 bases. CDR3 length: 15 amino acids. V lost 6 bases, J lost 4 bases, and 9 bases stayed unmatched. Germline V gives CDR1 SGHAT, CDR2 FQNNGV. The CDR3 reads CASRSTGTGEYEQYF. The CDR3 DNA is TGTGCCAGCAGATCAACCGGGACAGGGGAATACGAGCAGTACTTC.

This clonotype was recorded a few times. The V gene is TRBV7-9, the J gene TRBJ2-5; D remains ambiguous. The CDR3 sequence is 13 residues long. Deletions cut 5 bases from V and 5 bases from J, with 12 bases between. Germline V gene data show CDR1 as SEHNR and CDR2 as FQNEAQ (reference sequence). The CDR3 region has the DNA TGTGCCAGCAGCCCGAGAGTCTACGAGACCCAGTACTTC. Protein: CASSPRVYETQYF.

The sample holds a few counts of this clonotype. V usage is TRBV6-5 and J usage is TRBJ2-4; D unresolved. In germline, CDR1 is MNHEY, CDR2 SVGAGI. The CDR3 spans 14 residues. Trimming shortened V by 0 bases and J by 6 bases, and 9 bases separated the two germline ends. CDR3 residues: CASSYSGYTNIQYF. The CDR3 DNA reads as TGTGCCAGCAGTTACTCAGGGTACACAAACATTCAGTACTTC.

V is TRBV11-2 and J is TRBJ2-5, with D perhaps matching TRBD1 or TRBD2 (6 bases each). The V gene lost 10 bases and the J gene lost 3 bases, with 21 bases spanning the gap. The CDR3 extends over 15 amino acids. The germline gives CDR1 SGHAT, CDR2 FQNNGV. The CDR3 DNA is TGTGCCACCGTTCCGTGGGGGGCCTCTGAAGAGACCCAGTACTTC. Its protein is CATVPWGASEETQYF. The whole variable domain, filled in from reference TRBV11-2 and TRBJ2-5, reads EAGVAQSPRYKIIEKRQSVAFWCNPISGHATLYWYQQILGQGPKLLIQFQNNGVVDDSQLPKDRFSAERLKGVDSTLKIQPAKLEDSAVYLCATVPWGASEETQYFGPGTRLLVL.

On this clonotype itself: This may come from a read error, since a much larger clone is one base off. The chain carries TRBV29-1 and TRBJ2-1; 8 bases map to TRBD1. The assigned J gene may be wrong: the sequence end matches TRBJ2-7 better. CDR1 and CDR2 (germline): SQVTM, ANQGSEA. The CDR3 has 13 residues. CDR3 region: CSGRTGSYNEQYF. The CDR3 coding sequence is TGCAGCGGTCGGACAGGGTCCTACAATGAGCAGTACTTC.

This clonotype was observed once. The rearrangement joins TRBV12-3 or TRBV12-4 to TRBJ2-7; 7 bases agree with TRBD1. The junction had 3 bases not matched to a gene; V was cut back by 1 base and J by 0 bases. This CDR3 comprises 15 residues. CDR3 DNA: TGTGCCAGCAGTTTAGAGACAGGGTACTCCTACGAGCAGTACTTC. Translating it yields CASSLETGYSYEQYF.

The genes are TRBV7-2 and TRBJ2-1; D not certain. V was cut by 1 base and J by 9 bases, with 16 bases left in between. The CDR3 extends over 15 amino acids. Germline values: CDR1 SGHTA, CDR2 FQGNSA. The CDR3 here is CASSLDKAPSGEQFF. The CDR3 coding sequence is TGTGCCAGCAGCTTAGACAAGGCCCCAAGTGGTGAGCAGTTCTTC.

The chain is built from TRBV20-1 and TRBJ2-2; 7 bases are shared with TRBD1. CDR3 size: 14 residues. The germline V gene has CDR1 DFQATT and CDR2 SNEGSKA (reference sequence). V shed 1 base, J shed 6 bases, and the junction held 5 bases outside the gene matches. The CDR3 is CSARAQQGSGELFF. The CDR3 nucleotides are TGCAGTGCTAGAGCACAACAGGGGTCCGGGGAGCTGTTTTTT.

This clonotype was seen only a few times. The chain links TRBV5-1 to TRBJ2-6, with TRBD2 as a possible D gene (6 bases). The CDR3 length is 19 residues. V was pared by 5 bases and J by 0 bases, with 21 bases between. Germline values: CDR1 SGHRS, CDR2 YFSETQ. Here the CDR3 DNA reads TGCGCCAGCAGGGCCAGGCGGGACGGAGTCCTCTCTGGGGCCAACGTCCTGACTTTC. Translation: CASRARRDGVLSGANVLTF.

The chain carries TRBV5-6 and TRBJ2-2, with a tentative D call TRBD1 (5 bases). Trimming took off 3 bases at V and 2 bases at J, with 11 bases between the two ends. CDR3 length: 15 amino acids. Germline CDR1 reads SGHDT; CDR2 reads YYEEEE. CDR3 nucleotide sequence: TGTGCCAGCAGCTACGGACACCTTAACACCGGGGAGCTGTTTTTT. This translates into CASSYGHLNTGELFF.

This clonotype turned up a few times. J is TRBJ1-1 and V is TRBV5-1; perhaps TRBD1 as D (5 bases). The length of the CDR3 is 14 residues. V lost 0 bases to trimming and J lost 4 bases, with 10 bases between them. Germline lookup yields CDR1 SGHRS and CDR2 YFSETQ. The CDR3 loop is CASSLEGPGTEAFF. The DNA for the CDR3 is TGCGCCAGCAGCTTGGAGGGGCCGGGCACTGAAGCTTTCTTT.

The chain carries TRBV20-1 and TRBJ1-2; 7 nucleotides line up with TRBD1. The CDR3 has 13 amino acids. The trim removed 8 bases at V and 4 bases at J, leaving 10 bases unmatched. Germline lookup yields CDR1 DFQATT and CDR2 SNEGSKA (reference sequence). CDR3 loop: CSTPGGLSYGYTF. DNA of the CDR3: TGCAGTACTCCAGGGGGACTCTCCTATGGCTACACCTTC.

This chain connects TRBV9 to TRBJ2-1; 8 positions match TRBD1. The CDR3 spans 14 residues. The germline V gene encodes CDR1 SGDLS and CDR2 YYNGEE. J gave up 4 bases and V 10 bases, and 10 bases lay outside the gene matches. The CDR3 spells CAGTMTGVYNEQFF. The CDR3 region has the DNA TGTGCCGGCACTATGACAGGGGTATACAATGAGCAGTTCTTC. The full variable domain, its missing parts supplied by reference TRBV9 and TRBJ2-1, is DSGVTQTPKHLITATGQRVTLRCSPRSGDLSVYWYQQSLDQGLQFLIQYYNGEERAKGNILERFSAQQFPDLHSELNLSSLELGDSALYFCAGTMTGVYNEQFFGPGTRLTVL.

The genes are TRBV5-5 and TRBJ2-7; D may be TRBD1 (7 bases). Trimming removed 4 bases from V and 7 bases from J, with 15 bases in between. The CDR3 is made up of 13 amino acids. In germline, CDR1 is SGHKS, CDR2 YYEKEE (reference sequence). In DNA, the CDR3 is TGTGCCAGCAGCCCAGCCCCAGGGGGGGAGCAGTACTTC. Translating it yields CASSPAPGGEQYF.

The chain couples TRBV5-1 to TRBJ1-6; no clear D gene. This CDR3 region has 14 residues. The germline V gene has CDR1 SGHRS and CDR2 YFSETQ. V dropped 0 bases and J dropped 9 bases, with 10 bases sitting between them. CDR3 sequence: CASSLEPLGSPLHF. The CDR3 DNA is TGCGCCAGCAGCTTGGAACCGTTGGGTTCACCCCTCCACTTT.

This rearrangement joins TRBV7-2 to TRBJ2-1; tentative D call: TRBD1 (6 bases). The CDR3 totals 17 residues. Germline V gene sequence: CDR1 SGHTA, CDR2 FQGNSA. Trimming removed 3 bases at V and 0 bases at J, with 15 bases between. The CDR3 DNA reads TGTGCCAGCAGCTTTACTCAGACAGGTAGCTCCTACAATGAGCAGTTCTTC. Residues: CASSFTQTGSSYNEQFF. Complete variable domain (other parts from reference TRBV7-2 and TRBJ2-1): GAGVSQSPSNKVTEKGKDVELRCDPISGHTALYWYRQSLGQGLEFLIYFQGNSAPDKSGLPSDRFSAERTGGSVSTLTIQRTQQEDSAVYLCASSFTQTGSSYNEQFFGPGTRLTVL.

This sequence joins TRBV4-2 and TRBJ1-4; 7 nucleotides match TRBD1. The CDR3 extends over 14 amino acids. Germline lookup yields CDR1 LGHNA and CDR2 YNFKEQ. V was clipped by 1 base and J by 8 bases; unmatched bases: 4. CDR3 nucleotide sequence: TGTGCCAGCAGCCAAGGGACAGGATGGGAAAAACTGTTTTTT. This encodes CASSQGTGWEKLFF.

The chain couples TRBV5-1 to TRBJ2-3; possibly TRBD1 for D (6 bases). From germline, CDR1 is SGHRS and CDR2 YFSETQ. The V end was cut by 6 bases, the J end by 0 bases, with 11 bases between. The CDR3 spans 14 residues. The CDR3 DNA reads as TGCGCCAGCAAGGGGACACCAAGCACAGATACGCAGTATTTT. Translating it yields CASKGTPSTDTQYF.

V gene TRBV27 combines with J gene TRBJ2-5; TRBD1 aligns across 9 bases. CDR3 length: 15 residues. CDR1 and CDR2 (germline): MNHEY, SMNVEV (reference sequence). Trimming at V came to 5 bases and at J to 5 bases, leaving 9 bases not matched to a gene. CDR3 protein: CASSVLGTGRETQYF. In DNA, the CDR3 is TGTGCCAGCAGTGTGTTGGGGACAGGGAGGGAGACCCAGTACTTC.

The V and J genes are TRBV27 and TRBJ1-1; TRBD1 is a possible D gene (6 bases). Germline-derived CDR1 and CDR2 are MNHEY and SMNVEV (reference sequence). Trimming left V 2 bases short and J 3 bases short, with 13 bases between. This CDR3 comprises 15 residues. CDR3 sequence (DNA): TGTGCCAGCAGTTTAGTGCAGGGGCTACACACTGAAGCTTTCTTT. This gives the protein CASSLVQGLHTEAFF.

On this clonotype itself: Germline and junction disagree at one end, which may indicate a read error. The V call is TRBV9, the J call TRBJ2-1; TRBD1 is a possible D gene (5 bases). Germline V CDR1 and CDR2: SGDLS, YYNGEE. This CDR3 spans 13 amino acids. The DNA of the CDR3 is TGTGCCAGCAGCGTAGCAGGGAACAATGGGCAGTTCTTC. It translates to CASSVAGNNGQFF.

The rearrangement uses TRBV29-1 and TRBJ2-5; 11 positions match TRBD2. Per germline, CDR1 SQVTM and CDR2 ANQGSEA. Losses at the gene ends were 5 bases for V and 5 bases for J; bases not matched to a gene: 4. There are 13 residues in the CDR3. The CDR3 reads CSVLAGGRETQYF. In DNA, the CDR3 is TGCAGCGTTCTAGCGGGGGGTCGGGAGACCCAGTACTTC.

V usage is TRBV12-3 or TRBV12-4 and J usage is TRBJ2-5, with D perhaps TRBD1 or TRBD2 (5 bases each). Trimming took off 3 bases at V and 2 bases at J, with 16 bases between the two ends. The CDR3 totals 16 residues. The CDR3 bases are TGTGCCAGCAGTTTTCTTCCGGGACGGGGTCAAGAGACCCAGTACTTC. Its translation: CASSFLPGRGQETQYF.

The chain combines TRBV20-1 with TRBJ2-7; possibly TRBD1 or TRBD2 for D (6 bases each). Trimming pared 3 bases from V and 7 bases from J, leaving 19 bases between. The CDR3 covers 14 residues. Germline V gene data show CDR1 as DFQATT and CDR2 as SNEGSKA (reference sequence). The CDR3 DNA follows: TGCAGTGCTAGGGGGGGCGCCTCCTACAATGAGCAGTACTTC. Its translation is CSARGGASYNEQYF.

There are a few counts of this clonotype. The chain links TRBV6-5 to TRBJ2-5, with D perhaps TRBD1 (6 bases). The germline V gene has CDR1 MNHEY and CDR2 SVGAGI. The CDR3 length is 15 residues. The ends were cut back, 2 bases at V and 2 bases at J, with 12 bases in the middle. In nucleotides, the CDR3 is TGTGCCAGCAGTTACCTCCGGGACAATCAAGAGACCCAGTACTTC. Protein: CASSYLRDNQETQYF.

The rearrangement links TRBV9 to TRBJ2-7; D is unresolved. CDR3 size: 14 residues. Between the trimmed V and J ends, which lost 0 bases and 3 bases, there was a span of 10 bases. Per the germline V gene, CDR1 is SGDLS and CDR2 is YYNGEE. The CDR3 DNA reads TGTGCCAGCAGCGTAGCAGACACCGACTACGAGCAGTACTTC. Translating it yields CASSVADTDYEQYF.

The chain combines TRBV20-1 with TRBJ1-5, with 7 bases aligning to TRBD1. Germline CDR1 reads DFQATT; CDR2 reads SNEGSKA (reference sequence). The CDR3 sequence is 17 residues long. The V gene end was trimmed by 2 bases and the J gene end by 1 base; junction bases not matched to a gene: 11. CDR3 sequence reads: CSARWRGQWRSNQPQHF. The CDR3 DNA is TGCAGTGCTAGATGGAGGGGGCAGTGGAGAAGCAATCAGCCCCAGCATTTT.